This record concerns one T cell receptor beta chain sequence. Its antigen is unidentified. This sample is part of a study of T-cell memory formation after mild COVID-19. Study-level background: Largely donor-specific TCR clusters were found.

5'RACE primed at constant segments yielded TCR alpha and TCR beta cDNA libraries bearing sample barcodes and UMIs. TCRdb fed the 5' RACE reads into MiXCR, producing one record per CDR3 protein. Of nearly 110,000 distinct CDR3 sequences in the sample, roughly an eighth are singletons; the top ten hold around 30%. Study findings and constraints: Researchers found some responding clones in pre-infection memory, a sign that cross-reactive memory joined. Whether day 37 second-wave clones are SARS-CoV-2-specific was not confirmed.

The CDR3 loop spans 11 amino acids. The V gene lost 8 bases and the J gene lost 6 bases, with 8 bases spanning the gap. The receptor was isolated from an adult woman who had mild COVID-19 (a few samples of this study predate the infection). Cell type and time point are not known. Sequenced material: PBMCs or a T cell subset sorted from them (not recorded which). The chain recombines TRBV12-3 or TRBV12-4 with TRBJ2-1; D unresolved. CDR3 coding DNA: TGTGCCAGCCACCGCGGCAATGAGCAGTTCTTC. Its translation is CASHRGNEQFF.